A single sample gave rise to the 16 T cell receptor beta chains below, sequenced in a study of cytomegalovirus exposure and HLA in healthy donors. The PCR ran on 60 Vbeta and 13 Jbeta primers. Clones were read by immunoSEQ multiplex PCR, and TCRdb kept only the in-frame ones, dropping some. Among about 180,000 clones listed, roughly 75% were seen once. The source material was PBMCs. These TCRs come from a woman aged 50 to 60 in good health and CMV-seropositive.

This clone came up once. One end of the junction fails to match germline, which may point to a read error. The chain combines TRBV9 with TRBJ2-3; D possibly matches TRBD1 or TRBD2 (6 bases each). This CDR3 is built from 16 residues. CDR1 is SGDLS and CDR2 is YYNGEE in the germline V gene. The chain's CDR3 is CANSVGGGPSTDTQYF. DNA for the CDR3: TGTGCCAACAGCGTAGGAGGGGGTCCTAGCACAGATACGCAGTATTTT. Complete variable domain (other parts from reference TRBV9 and TRBJ2-3): DSGVTQTPKHLITATGQRVTLRCSPRSGDLSVYWYQQSLDQGLQFLIQYYNGEERAKGNILERFSAQQFPDLHSELNLSSLELGDSALYFCANSVGGGPSTDTQYFGPGTRLTVL.

This sequence joins TRBV28 and TRBJ1-2, with 8 bases identical to TRBD1. V was clipped by 4 bases and J by 6 bases; unmatched bases: 4. Germline V lookup: CDR1 MDHEN, CDR2 SYDVKM. The CDR3 is 13 amino acids. For the CDR3, the DNA is TGTGCCAGCAGTTCCGGACAGGGTCATGGCTACACCTTC. This gives the protein CASSSGQGHGYTF.

V is TRBV30 and J is TRBJ1-3, with 10 bases identical to TRBD1. Per the germline V gene, CDR1 is GTSNPN and CDR2 is SVGIG (reference sequence). Trimming at V came to 3 bases and at J to 2 bases, leaving 4 bases not matched to a gene. CDR3 size: 15 residues. The CDR3 coding sequence is TGTGCCTGGAGCCCGGGACAGGGGACTGGAAACACCATATATTTT. Translating it yields CAWSPGQGTGNTIYF.

The genes are TRBV27 and TRBJ2-7, with a weak D call TRBD1 (6 bases). The CDR3 spans 14 residues. V was cut by 6 bases and J by 5 bases, with 17 bases left in between. CDR1 is MNHEY, CDR2 SMNVEV, per germline (reference sequence). CDR3 in amino acids: CASRPNRQGNEQYF. The DNA of the CDR3 is TGTGCCAGCAGACCTAACCGTCAGGGGAACGAGCAGTACTTC.

V usage is TRBV5-6 and J usage is TRBJ2-7; TRBD1 matches 7 bases. The CDR3 length is 16 residues. Trimming removed 4 bases from V and 4 bases from J; junction bases left unmatched: 14. Germline lookup yields CDR1 SGHDT and CDR2 YYEEEE. The CDR3 loop reads CASSPVRGQNRYEQYF. In DNA form, the CDR3 reads TGTGCCAGCAGCCCGGTGAGGGGGCAGAATCGGTACGAGCAGTACTTC.

This chain uses TRBV7-6 with TRBJ1-6, with 8 nucleotides matching TRBD1. V dropped 5 bases and J dropped 10; count of bases not matched to a gene: 7. Germline CDR1 SGHVS, CDR2 FNYEAQ. The CDR3 length is 14 residues. The CDR3 spells CASSETGVNSPLHF. CDR3 in DNA: TGTGCCAGCAGCGAGACAGGGGTGAACTCACCCCTCCACTTT.

This chain connects TRBV10-3 to TRBJ2-3; D gene uncertain. The germline V and J ends were trimmed by 2 bases and 5 bases, with 5 bases remaining between them. There are 12 residues in the CDR3. Germline V lookup: CDR1 ENHRY, CDR2 SYGVKD. The CDR3 loop reads CAISEVVDTQYF. The CDR3 nucleotides read TGTGCCATCAGTGAGGTAGTAGATACGCAGTATTTT.

The gene calls are TRBV9 and TRBJ2-3; tentatively, D is TRBD2 (6 bases). Germline CDR1 and CDR2: SGDLS and YYNGEE. The CDR3 is 14 amino acids. The V end was cut by 7 bases, the J end by 9 bases, with 21 bases between. CDR3 amino acids: CASGLSGSGGTQYF. The CDR3 DNA is TGTGCCAGCGGCCTCAGCGGTAGCGGAGGCACGCAGTATTTT. The full variable domain, completed using reference TRBV9 and TRBJ2-3, is DSGVTQTPKHLITATGQRVTLRCSPRSGDLSVYWYQQSLDQGLQFLIQYYNGEERAKGNILERFSAQQFPDLHSELNLSSLELGDSALYFCASGLSGSGGTQYFGPGTRLTVL.

The chain couples TRBV4-3 to TRBJ2-7; 8 nucleotides agree with TRBD2. This CDR3 has 14 amino acids. The trim removed 4 bases at V and 2 bases at J, leaving 4 bases unmatched. Germline V gene lookup returns CDR1 LGHNA and CDR2 YSLEER. The chain's CDR3 is CASSRGLGAYEQYF. For the CDR3, the DNA is TGCGCCAGCAGCCGGGGACTAGGAGCCTACGAGCAGTACTTC.

The count of this clone is one. J is TRBJ1-2 and V is TRBV7-2; 7 bases are a match to TRBD1. Germline V gene sequence: CDR1 SGHTA, CDR2 FQGNSA. CDR3 length: 15 amino acids. Trimming cost V 7 bases and J 2 bases; bases outside gene matches: 10. The CDR3 sequence: CASNGQAAPNYGYTF. CDR3 bases: TGTGCCAGCAACGGACAGGCAGCGCCAAACTATGGCTACACCTTC.

The chain uses TRBV28 and TRBJ2-6; 9 bases fit TRBD1. V dropped 4 bases and J dropped 3; count of bases not matched to a gene: 4. The germline CDR1 and CDR2 sequences are MDHEN and SYDVKM. The CDR3 is 16 residues long. CDR3 sequence reads: CASSSTGGIGANVLTF. The CDR3 DNA reads as TGTGCCAGCAGTTCGACAGGGGGTATTGGGGCCAACGTCCTGACTTTC.

The V gene is TRBV28, the J gene TRBJ1-2; D ambiguous. V was pared by 1 base and J by 8 bases, with 8 bases between. The CDR3 runs to 12 residues. Looked up from germline, CDR1 is MDHEN and CDR2 is SYDVKM. As DNA, the CDR3 is TGTGCCAGCAGTTTATACCCGGAGGGCTACACCTTC. It codes for CASSLYPEGYTF.

The rearrangement uses TRBV7-2 and TRBJ2-1; 10 nucleotides match TRBD2. Germline assignment: CDR1 SGHTA and CDR2 FQGNSA. The CDR3 length is 17 residues. Trimming took 4 bases from V and 2 from J; bases not matched to a gene: 8. The CDR3 nucleotides read TGTGCCAGCAGCTGGGGGACAAGCGGGGGGGCCTACAATGAGCAGTTCTTC. Encoded protein: CASSWGTSGGAYNEQFF.

V gene TRBV18 combines with J gene TRBJ1-3; 8 nucleotides match TRBD1. The CDR3 length is 16 residues. The junction had 4 bases not matched to a gene; V was cut back by 2 bases and J by 1 base. Germline assignment: CDR1 KGHSH and CDR2 LQKENI. The CDR3: CASSPTGQGSGNTIYF. The CDR3, as DNA: TGTGCCAGCTCACCAACTGGACAGGGTTCTGGAAACACCATATATTTT.

The chain joins TRBV6-4 to TRBJ2-7; perhaps TRBD1 as D (5 bases). Germline values: CDR1 MRHNA, CDR2 SNTAGT. This CDR3 is 17 amino acids long. Trimming stripped 0 bases from V and 3 bases from J, with 18 bases between. The CDR3 spells CASSDSKRGNPNYEQYF. Written as DNA, the CDR3 is TGTGCCAGCAGTGACTCAAAAAGGGGTAACCCAAACTACGAGCAGTACTTC.

J is TRBJ2-3 and V is TRBV7-2; TRBD2 aligns across 14 bases. Looked up from germline, CDR1 is SGHTA and CDR2 is FQGNSA. The CDR3 contains 16 residues. The trim removed 5 bases at V and 5 bases at J, leaving 6 bases unmatched. Here the CDR3 DNA reads TGTGCCAGCAGCCCGAGACTAGCGGGAGGGATAGATACGCAGTATTTT. It specifies CASSPRLAGGIDTQYF. Variable domain in full (rest from reference TRBV7-2 and TRBJ2-3): GAGVSQSPSNKVTEKGKDVELRCDPISGHTALYWYRQSLGQGLEFLIYFQGNSAPDKSGLPSDRFSAERTGGSVSTLTIQRTQQEDSAVYLCASSPRLAGGIDTQYFGPGTRLTVL.